Listed below are T cell receptor beta chains from one sample, sequenced in a study of blood T cells in healthy people across ages. TCRdb reprocessed the 5' RACE reads with MiXCR, giving one entry per CDR3 protein. The sample lists about 780,000 distinct CDR3 sequences, roughly 26% occurring once. The same sample was also used in a study of T cells of mothers and their children.

Sample: blood. Receptors were obtained from a boy between 10 and 17 years old in good health. The CDR3 runs from the conserved cysteine through the conserved F or W. The order of the fields is clone size, D gene, J gene, V gene, CDR3 DNA, CDR3 protein. The D gene is left open where the match is weak. Clone size is not always given. Where it is, it says once, few, many or a class for expanded clones.

abundance: few
d_gene: -
j_gene: TRBJ2-7
v_gene: TRBV5-6
CDR3nt: TGCGCCAGCAGCAGACGAAGTGGCCGTTTTTCCTACGAGCAGTACTTC
CDR3aa: CASSRRSGRFSYEQYF

abundance: -
d_gene: TRBD2
j_gene: TRBJ2-2
v_gene: TRBV10-3
CDR3nt: TGTGCCATCTGTGAGTCTGGGTCCGGGACTAGCGGGAACACCGGGGAGCTGTTTTTT
CDR3aa: CAICESGSGTSGNTGELFF

abundance: few
d_gene: TRBD2
j_gene: TRBJ2-3
v_gene: TRBV6-1
CDR3nt: TGTGCCAGCAGTGAAGTTAGCGGGGAAGGCACAGGTACGCAGTATTTT
CDR3aa: CASSEVSGEGTGTQYF

abundance: few
d_gene: -
j_gene: TRBJ1-2
v_gene: TRBV21-1
CDR3nt: TGTGCCAGCAGCAAAACCGAGGGGAGGGCACTCTATGGCTACACCTTC
CDR3aa: CASSKTEGRALYGYTF

abundance: -
d_gene: TRBD1
j_gene: TRBJ2-7
v_gene: TRBV20-1
CDR3nt: TGCAGTGCTAACCCAACGGAGACAGGGAAGAACGAGCAGTACTTC
CDR3aa: CSANPTETGKNEQYF

abundance: few
d_gene: TRBD1
j_gene: TRBJ1-1
v_gene: TRBV5-1
CDR3nt: TGCGCCAGCAGCGGAGGGACAGGGGGGATCACTGAAGCTTTCTTT
CDR3aa: CASSGGTGGITEAFF

abundance: -
d_gene: -
j_gene: TRBJ2-7
v_gene: TRBV4-2
CDR3nt: TGTGCCAGCAGCCTCGTCGCGGGCAAGAGCTCCTACGAGCAGTACTTC
CDR3aa: CASSLVAGKSSYEQYF

abundance: few
d_gene: -
j_gene: TRBJ1-6
v_gene: TRBV14
CDR3nt: TGTGCCAGCAGCCAAGAAGGACGCTCACCCCTCCACTTT
CDR3aa: CASSQEGRSPLHF

abundance: -
d_gene: -
j_gene: TRBJ2-1
v_gene: TRBV18
CDR3nt: TGTGCCAGCTCACCGCTGACAGAAGGCAATGAGCAGTTCTTC
CDR3aa: CASSPLTEGNEQFF

abundance: many
d_gene: -
j_gene: TRBJ2-2
v_gene: TRBV4-1
CDR3nt: TGCGCCAGCAGCCAACTTACTAGCTTTACCAACACCGGGGAGCTGTTTTTT
CDR3aa: CASSQLTSFTNTGELFF

abundance: -
d_gene: -
j_gene: TRBJ2-1
v_gene: TRBV6-5
CDR3nt: TGTGCCAGCAGTTCATCAACTTACAATGAGCAGTTCTTC
CDR3aa: CASSSSTYNEQFF

abundance: few
d_gene: -
j_gene: TRBJ1-3
v_gene: TRBV29-1
CDR3nt: TGCAGCGCCAGAGACCCGACTCATGGAAACACCATATATTTT
CDR3aa: CSARDPTHGNTIYF

abundance: -
d_gene: -
j_gene: TRBJ1-2
v_gene: TRBV12-3/TRBV12-4
CDR3nt: TGTGCCAGCAGTTTCCTCAGGGACTATGGCTACACCTTC
CDR3aa: CASSFLRDYGYTF

abundance: -
d_gene: -
j_gene: TRBJ1-1
v_gene: TRBV7-3
CDR3nt: TGTGCCAGCAGCTACGACAAGAACACTGAAGCTTTCTTT
CDR3aa: CASSYDKNTEAFF

abundance: -
d_gene: TRBD2
j_gene: TRBJ2-5
v_gene: TRBV9
CDR3nt: TGTGCCAGCAACGGCGGGGGCCAAGAGACCCAGTACTTC
CDR3aa: CASNGGGQETQYF

abundance: -
d_gene: -
j_gene: TRBJ1-5
v_gene: TRBV4-2
CDR3nt: TGTGCCAGCAGCCAAGACGGGCAGGGTCAACAGCCCCAGCATTTT
CDR3aa: CASSQDGQGQQPQHF

abundance: -
d_gene: TRBD2
j_gene: TRBJ2-3
v_gene: TRBV20-1
CDR3nt: TGCAGTGCTTTTAGCGGGGCGGACACAGATACGCAGTATTTT
CDR3aa: CSAFSGADTDTQYF

abundance: few
d_gene: -
j_gene: TRBJ1-2
v_gene: TRBV12-3/TRBV12-4
CDR3nt: TGTGCCAGCAAAGATGGGGGTAGTGGCGGCTACACCTTC
CDR3aa: CASKDGGSGGYTF

abundance: -
d_gene: TRBD2
j_gene: TRBJ2-1
v_gene: TRBV20-1
CDR3nt: TGCAGTGCCGTTAGCGGGAGGGCCGTCAATGAGCAGTTCTTC
CDR3aa: CSAVSGRAVNEQFF

abundance: few
d_gene: TRBD2
j_gene: TRBJ2-1
v_gene: TRBV7-9
CDR3nt: TGTGCCAGCAGCTTATACGGCGGGGGGGTAACCTACAATGAGCAGTTCTTC
CDR3aa: CASSLYGGGVTYNEQFF

abundance: -
d_gene: TRBD1
j_gene: TRBJ1-4
v_gene: TRBV10-3
CDR3nt: TGTGCCATCAGTGATACAGGGGCCACTAATGAAAAACTGTTTTTT
CDR3aa: CAISDTGATNEKLFF

abundance: once
d_gene: TRBD1
j_gene: TRBJ1-2
v_gene: TRBV20-1
CDR3nt: TGCAGTGCCCCGGACAGGGAATACACCTTC
CDR3aa: CSAPDREYTF

abundance: -
d_gene: -
j_gene: TRBJ2-1
v_gene: TRBV11-2
CDR3nt: TGTGCCTCGGGGACGGGGGCCCACAATGAGCAGTTCTTC
CDR3aa: CASGTGAHNEQFF

abundance: -
d_gene: -
j_gene: TRBJ1-3
v_gene: TRBV5-1
CDR3nt: TGCGCCAGCAGCTCTATGACGCTTGAAGGGAGCTCTGGAAACACCATATATTTT
CDR3aa: CASSSMTLEGSSGNTIYF

abundance: few
d_gene: TRBD1
j_gene: TRBJ2-7
v_gene: TRBV5-1
CDR3nt: TGCGCCAGCAGCTTACAGACAGGGAGCTCCTACGAGCAGTACTTC
CDR3aa: CASSLQTGSSYEQYF

abundance: few
d_gene: -
j_gene: TRBJ2-1
v_gene: TRBV7-9
CDR3nt: TGTGCCAGCAGCCCCTATGGGTTGGGAAACGGGGATGAGCAGTTCTTC
CDR3aa: CASSPYGLGNGDEQFF

abundance: many
d_gene: TRBD2
j_gene: TRBJ2-1
v_gene: TRBV7-3
CDR3nt: TGTGCCAGCAGCTTAAGCGGGGGAAACAATGAGCAGTTCTTC
CDR3aa: CASSLSGGNNEQFF

abundance: few
d_gene: TRBD2
j_gene: TRBJ2-7
v_gene: TRBV6-5
CDR3nt: TGTGCCAGCAGCTGGAGACTAGCGCCTGCCTACGAGCAGTACTTC
CDR3aa: CASSWRLAPAYEQYF

abundance: -
d_gene: -
j_gene: TRBJ2-1
v_gene: TRBV6-2/TRBV6-3
CDR3nt: TGTGCCAGCAGTTACCAGACACTTAACAATGAGCAGTTCTTC
CDR3aa: CASSYQTLNNEQFF

abundance: -
d_gene: -
j_gene: TRBJ2-4
v_gene: TRBV20-1
CDR3nt: TGCAGCCCAAGGGCAGAAGCCAAAAACATTCAGTACTTC
CDR3aa: CSPRAEAKNIQYF

abundance: few
d_gene: -
j_gene: TRBJ2-3
v_gene: TRBV20-1
CDR3nt: TGCAGTGCTAGCGGGGATAGAGATACGCAGTATTTT
CDR3aa: CSASGDRDTQYF

abundance: few
d_gene: TRBD2
j_gene: TRBJ2-2
v_gene: TRBV20-1
CDR3nt: TGCAGTGCTAGAGATTTGTCTAGCGGATTAACCGGGGAGCTGTTTTTT
CDR3aa: CSARDLSSGLTGELFF

abundance: few
d_gene: TRBD1
j_gene: TRBJ1-1
v_gene: TRBV6-5
CDR3nt: TGTGCCAGCAGTTACTCGGGGACAGGGGGGGTTGAGACTGAAGCTTTCTTT
CDR3aa: CASSYSGTGGVETEAFF

abundance: -
d_gene: -
j_gene: TRBJ2-5
v_gene: TRBV9
CDR3nt: TGTGCCAGCAGCGTCTCGGTCAGGGGAGCCTTCCAAGAGACCCAGCACTTC
CDR3aa: CASSVSVRGAFQETQHF

abundance: -
d_gene: -
j_gene: TRBJ1-4
v_gene: TRBV20-1
CDR3nt: TGCAGTGCTAGAAGACCGGACGCAACTAATGAAAAACTGTTTTTT
CDR3aa: CSARRPDATNEKLFF

abundance: -
d_gene: -
j_gene: TRBJ1-5
v_gene: TRBV7-4
CDR3nt: TGTGCCAGCAGCTTAGAAGACGGCAGCCAGCCCCAGCATTTT
CDR3aa: CASSLEDGSQPQHF

abundance: few
d_gene: -
j_gene: TRBJ2-7
v_gene: TRBV5-1
CDR3nt: TGCGCCACCAGACTCGCGGACGAGCAGTACTTC
CDR3aa: CATRLADEQYF

abundance: -
d_gene: TRBD2
j_gene: TRBJ2-1
v_gene: TRBV3-1
CDR3nt: TGTGCCAGCAGCTCCCTCCCCCCGGGACTAGCGGAGCTCAATGAGCAGTTCTTC
CDR3aa: CASSSLPPGLAELNEQFF

abundance: few
d_gene: -
j_gene: TRBJ1-1
v_gene: TRBV20-1
CDR3nt: TGCAGTGCTGTCCCGGGGGTGGGGAACACTGAAGCTTTCTTT
CDR3aa: CSAVPGVGNTEAFF

abundance: -
d_gene: TRBD1
j_gene: TRBJ1-4
v_gene: TRBV4-1
CDR3nt: TGCGCCAGCAGCCAAACTGCGTCAGGGGGGAATGAAAAACTGTTTTTT
CDR3aa: CASSQTASGGNEKLFF

abundance: -
d_gene: -
j_gene: TRBJ1-2
v_gene: TRBV7-9
CDR3nt: TGTGCCAGCAATTCCTTATCTGACGGGGGTGAAGATGGCTATGGCTACACCTTC
CDR3aa: CASNSLSDGGEDGYGYTF

abundance: -
d_gene: -
j_gene: TRBJ2-2
v_gene: TRBV5-1
CDR3nt: TGCGCCAGCAGCTTGGCCGTCCAGGGATTCACCGGGGAGCTGTTTTTT
CDR3aa: CASSLAVQGFTGELFF

abundance: few
d_gene: -
j_gene: TRBJ2-1
v_gene: TRBV5-1
CDR3nt: TGCGCCAGCACCTCCAGGGGGGACAATGAGCAGTTCTTC
CDR3aa: CASTSRGDNEQFF

abundance: few
d_gene: -
j_gene: TRBJ2-1
v_gene: TRBV29-1
CDR3nt: TGCAGCGTCATGGGGGAAGGCGGCAATGAGCAGTTCTTC
CDR3aa: CSVMGEGGNEQFF

abundance: -
d_gene: -
j_gene: TRBJ2-7
v_gene: TRBV5-5
CDR3nt: TGTGCCAGCAGCTTAGCCGGGACACCCAGCTCCTACGAGCAGTACTTC
CDR3aa: CASSLAGTPSSYEQYF

abundance: -
d_gene: -
j_gene: TRBJ2-1
v_gene: TRBV13
CDR3nt: TGTGCCAGCAGCTTCTTAGCGGCCGTGGGGTGGAATGAGCAGTTCTTC
CDR3aa: CASSFLAAVGWNEQFF

abundance: -
d_gene: -
j_gene: TRBJ1-2
v_gene: TRBV12-3/TRBV12-4
CDR3nt: TGTGCCAGCAGTTTAGACGGGCAGGATGGCACCTTC
CDR3aa: CASSLDGQDGTF

abundance: few
d_gene: -
j_gene: TRBJ1-1
v_gene: TRBV5-1
CDR3nt: TGCGCCAGCAGACAGGTAGCAATGAACACTGAAGCTTTCTTT
CDR3aa: CASRQVAMNTEAFF